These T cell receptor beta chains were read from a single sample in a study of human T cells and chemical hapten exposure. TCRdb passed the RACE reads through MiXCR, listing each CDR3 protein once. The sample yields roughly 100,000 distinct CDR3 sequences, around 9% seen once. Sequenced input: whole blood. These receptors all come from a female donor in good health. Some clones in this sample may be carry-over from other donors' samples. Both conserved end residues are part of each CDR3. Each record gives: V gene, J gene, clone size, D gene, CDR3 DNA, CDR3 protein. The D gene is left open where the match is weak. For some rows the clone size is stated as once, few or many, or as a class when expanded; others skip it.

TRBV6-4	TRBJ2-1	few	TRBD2	TGTGCCAGCAGTGATACTAGCGGGACCTACAATGAGCAGTTCTTC	CASSDTSGTYNEQFF
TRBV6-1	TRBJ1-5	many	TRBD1	TGTGCCAGCAGTGACTACAGGGGAGACAATCAGCCCCAGCATTTT	CASSDYRGDNQPQHF
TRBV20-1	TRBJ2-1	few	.	TGCAGTGCTAGAGACTGGGACAATGAGCAGTTCTTC	CSARDWDNEQFF
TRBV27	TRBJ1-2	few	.	TGTGCCAGCAGTCCCACCTTGGGGAATGGCTACACCTTC	CASSPTLGNGYTF
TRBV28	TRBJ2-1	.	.	TGTGCCAGCAGCTCCCTTACGGGGAGCTCCTACAATGAGCAGTTCTTC	CASSSLTGSSYNEQFF
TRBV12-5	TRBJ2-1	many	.	TGTGCTAGTGGTTTGAGTCTAGCCCAAATATTCTTC	CASGLSLAQIFF
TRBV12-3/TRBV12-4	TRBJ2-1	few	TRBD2	TGTGCCAGCACTATAGCGGGAGGGCCCGGTGAGCAGTTCTTC	CASTIAGGPGEQFF
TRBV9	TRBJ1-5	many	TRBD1	TGTGCCAGCAGCGTAGGGGCAGGGGGTCAGCCCCAGCATTTT	CASSVGAGGQPQHF
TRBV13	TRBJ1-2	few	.	TGTGCCAGCAGCTTACGCAACAACTATGGCTACACCTTC	CASSLRNNYGYTF
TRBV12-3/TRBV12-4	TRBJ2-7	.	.	TGTGCCAGCAGTTACACCCCTAGCCCTGGGTCCTACGAGCAGTACTTC	CASSYTPSPGSYEQYF
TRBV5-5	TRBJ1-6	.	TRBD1	TGTGCCAGCAGCTCGGAAATACAGGGGTATTCACCCCTCCACTTT	CASSSEIQGYSPLHF
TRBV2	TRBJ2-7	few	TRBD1	TGTGCCAGCAGTGATTTGGTGACAGGGGTCGAGCAGTACTTC	CASSDLVTGVEQYF
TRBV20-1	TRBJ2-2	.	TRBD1	TGCAGTGCTAGAGACCAGACAGGGGGCACCGGGGAGCTGTTTTTT	CSARDQTGGTGELFF
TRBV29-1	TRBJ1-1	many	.	TGCAGCGTTGGACAGAACATGAACACTGAAGCTTTCTTT	CSVGQNMNTEAFF
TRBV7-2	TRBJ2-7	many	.	TGTGCCAGCAGCTTAGGCCCGGGATCCGCCTACGAGCAGTACTTC	CASSLGPGSAYEQYF
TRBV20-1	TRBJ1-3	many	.	TGCAGTGCTGTCCTCTCTGGAAACACCATATATTTT	CSAVLSGNTIYF
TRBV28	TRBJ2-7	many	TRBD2	TGTGCCAGCAGTTTTTGGGTGATCCGGGAGGGCCCTCGGGACGAGCAGTACTTC	CASSFWVIREGPRDEQYF
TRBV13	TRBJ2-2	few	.	TGTGCCAGCAGGCGAACGACCGGGGAGCTGTTTTTT	CASRRTTGELFF
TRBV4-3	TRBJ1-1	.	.	TGCGCCAGCAGCCAAGAGGCGCGGCAAAACACTGAAGCTTTCTTT	CASSQEARQNTEAFF
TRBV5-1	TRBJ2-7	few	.	TGCGCCAGCAGCTCCGGACCGGCCACCGGGAACTCCTACGAGCAGTACTTC	CASSSGPATGNSYEQYF
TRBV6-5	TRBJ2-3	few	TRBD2	TGTGCCAGCAGTGCTACCGGGACTAGCGGATCAGATACGCAGTATTTT	CASSATGTSGSDTQYF
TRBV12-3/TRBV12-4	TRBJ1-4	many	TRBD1	TGTGCCAGCAGTTTAAGACAGGGGCGTGGGAAACTGTTTTTT	CASSLRQGRGKLFF
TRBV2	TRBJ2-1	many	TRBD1	TGTGCCAGCAGTAAGTTCCGGGACAGGGGATCGGTCTCGTCCTACAATGAGCAGTTCTTC	CASSKFRDRGSVSSYNEQFF
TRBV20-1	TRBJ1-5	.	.	TGCAGTGCTTCTACCCTCGACAGGACAATTAATCAGCCCCAGCATTTT	CSASTLDRTINQPQHF
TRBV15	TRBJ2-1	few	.	TGTGCCACCACCAAGGGTGGGAGTTTGTCCTACAATGAGCAGTTCTTC	CATTKGGSLSYNEQFF
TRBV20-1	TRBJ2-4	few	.	TGCAGTGCTAGACCACCGGGACTCGGAGCCAAAAACATTCAGTACTTC	CSARPPGLGAKNIQYF
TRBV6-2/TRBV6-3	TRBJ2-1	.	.	TGTGCCAGCAGGTATAGCGTCGGGGAGCAGTTCTTC	CASRYSVGEQFF
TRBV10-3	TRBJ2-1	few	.	TGTGCCATCAGTGAGTCTTGGACAGAGAGCTCCTACAATGAGCAGTTCTTC	CAISESWTESSYNEQFF
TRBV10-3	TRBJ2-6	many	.	TGTGCCATCAGTGACGAGTACCCTGGGGCCAACGTCCTGACTTTC	CAISDEYPGANVLTF
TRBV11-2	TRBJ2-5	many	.	TGTGCCAGCAGCTTAGATAAACCTGGAGAGACCCAGTACTTC	CASSLDKPGETQYF
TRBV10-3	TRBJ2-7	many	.	TGTGCCATCAGTGACGGGGGCACCTACGAGCAGTACTTC	CAISDGGTYEQYF
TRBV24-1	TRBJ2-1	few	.	TGTGCCACCAGTGAGGTAGGACTGGGCGGAAACAATGAGCAGTTCTTC	CATSEVGLGGNNEQFF
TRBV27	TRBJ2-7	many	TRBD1	TGTGCCAGCAGGCCGGGGGGACAGGGGTCCCACGAGCAGTACTTC	CASRPGGQGSHEQYF
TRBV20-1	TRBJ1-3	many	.	TGCAGTGCTAGAAGTCCGGCCGACTCTGGAAACACCATATATTTT	CSARSPADSGNTIYF
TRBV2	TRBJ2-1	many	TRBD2	TGTGCCAGCAGTGAAACAGCGGGGACCTACAATGAGCAGTTCTTC	CASSETAGTYNEQFF
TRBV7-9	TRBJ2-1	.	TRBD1	TGTGCCAGCAGCTTAGGGGGCACAGTTTACCCCTCCGGGACAGCATGGAATGAGCAGTTCTTC	CASSLGGTVYPSGTAWNEQFF
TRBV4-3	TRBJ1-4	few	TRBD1	TGCGCCAGCAGCCAATCAGGGGGAAAACTGTTTTTT	CASSQSGGKLFF
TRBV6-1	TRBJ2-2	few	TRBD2	TGTGCCAGCAGTACGGGACTAGATACCGGGGAGCTGTTTTTT	CASSTGLDTGELFF
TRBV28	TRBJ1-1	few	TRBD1	TGTGCCAGCAGCCGAATACACCTCCGGGACAGGGGAAGGATGAACACTGAAGCTTTCTTT	CASSRIHLRDRGRMNTEAFF
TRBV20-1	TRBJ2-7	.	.	TGCAGTGCCCCTTCAGGGTCCTACGAGCAGTACTTC	CSAPSGSYEQYF
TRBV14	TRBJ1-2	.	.	TGTGCCAGCAGCCAAGATCGGCTTCCGGAGGGCTACACCTTC	CASSQDRLPEGYTF
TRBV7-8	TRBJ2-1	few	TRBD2	TGTGCCAGCAGCTTAGGGACTAGCGGTAACAATGAGCAGTTCTTC	CASSLGTSGNNEQFF
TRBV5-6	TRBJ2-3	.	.	TGTGCCAGCAGCTTGAATGGGGACTTCACAGATACGCAGTATTTT	CASSLNGDFTDTQYF
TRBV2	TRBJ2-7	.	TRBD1	TGTGCCAGCAGTCCCGGGACAGGCTATGCCTACGAGCAGTACTTC	CASSPGTGYAYEQYF
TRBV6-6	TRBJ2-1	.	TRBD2	TGTGCCAGCAGTTCTGGCCCCTATTTCGGGACTAGCGGGAGGTACTCCTACAATGAGCAGTTCTTC	CASSSGPYFGTSGRYSYNEQFF
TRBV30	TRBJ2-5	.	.	TGTGCCTGGAGTCTACACAGGGCAGAGACCCAGTACTTC	CAWSLHRAETQYF
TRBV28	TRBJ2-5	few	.	TGTGCCAGCAGTTTACAAGGGGCCCAAGAGACCCAGTACTTC	CASSLQGAQETQYF
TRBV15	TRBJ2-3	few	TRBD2	TGTGCCACCAGCAGGGATAGCGGGGCCCCTAGCACAGATACGCAGTATTTT	CATSRDSGAPSTDTQYF
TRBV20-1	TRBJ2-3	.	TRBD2	TGCAGTGCTAGAGGAGGACTAGCGGAGTATACGCAGTATTTT	CSARGGLAEYTQYF
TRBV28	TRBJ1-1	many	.	TGTGCCAGCAGTTTTAGTGGACGGCGGAACACTGAAGCTTTCTTT	CASSFSGRRNTEAFF
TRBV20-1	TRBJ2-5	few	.	TGCAGTGCTAGATCGGGGCCCGAGACCCAGTACTTC	CSARSGPETQYF
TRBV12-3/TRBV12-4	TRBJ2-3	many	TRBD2	TGTGCCAGCCGGGGACTAGCAGATAGCACAGATACGCAGTATTTT	CASRGLADSTDTQYF
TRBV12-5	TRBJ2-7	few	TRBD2	TGTGCTAGTGGTTCACTCACTTTCTGGGAGGGCCTGGACGAGCAGTACTTC	CASGSLTFWEGLDEQYF
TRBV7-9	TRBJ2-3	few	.	TGTGCCAGCAGCGCATGGGACAACACAGATACGCAGTATTTT	CASSAWDNTDTQYF
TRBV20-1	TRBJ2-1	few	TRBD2	TGCAGTGCTTCGACTAGCGGGAGTTACAATGAGCAGTTCTTC	CSASTSGSYNEQFF
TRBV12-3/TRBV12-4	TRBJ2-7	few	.	TGTGCCAGCAGTTTTGCAGGGAAGATCTACGAGCAGTACTTC	CASSFAGKIYEQYF